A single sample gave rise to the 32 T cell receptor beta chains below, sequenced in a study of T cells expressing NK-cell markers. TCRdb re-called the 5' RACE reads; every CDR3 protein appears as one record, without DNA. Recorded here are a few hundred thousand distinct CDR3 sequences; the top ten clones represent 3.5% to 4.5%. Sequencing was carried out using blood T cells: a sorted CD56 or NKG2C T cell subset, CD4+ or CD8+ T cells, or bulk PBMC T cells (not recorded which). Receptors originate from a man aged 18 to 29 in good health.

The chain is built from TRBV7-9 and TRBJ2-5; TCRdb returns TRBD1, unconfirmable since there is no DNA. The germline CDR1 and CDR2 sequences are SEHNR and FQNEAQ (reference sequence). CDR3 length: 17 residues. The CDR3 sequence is CASSLRDREGNQETQYF.

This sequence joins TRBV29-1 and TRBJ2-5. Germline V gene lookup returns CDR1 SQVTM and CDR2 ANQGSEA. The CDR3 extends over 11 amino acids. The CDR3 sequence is CSVRQKETQYF. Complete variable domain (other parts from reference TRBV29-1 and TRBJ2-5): SAVISQKPSRDICQRGTSLTIQCQVDSQVTMMFWYRQQPGQSLTLIATANQGSEATYESGFVIDKFPISRPNLTFSTLTVSNMSPEDSSIYLCSVRQKETQYFGPGTRLLVL.

Here the CDR3 reads CASSFDRPAGATDTQYF. This rearrangement joins TRBV11-2 to TRBJ2-3; there is no DNA to check the TCRdb D call of TRBD2. The CDR3 has 17 amino acids. CDR1 is SGHAT, CDR2 FQNNGV, per germline.

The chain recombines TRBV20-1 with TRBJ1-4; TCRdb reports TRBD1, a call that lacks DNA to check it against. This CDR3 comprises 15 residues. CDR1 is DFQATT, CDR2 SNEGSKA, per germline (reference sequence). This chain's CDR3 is CSAGDPRGTNEKLFF.

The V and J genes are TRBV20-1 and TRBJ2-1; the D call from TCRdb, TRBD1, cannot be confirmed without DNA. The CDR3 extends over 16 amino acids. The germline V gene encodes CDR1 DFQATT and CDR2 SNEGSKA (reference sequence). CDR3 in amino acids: CSAHRQSRSSYNEQFF.

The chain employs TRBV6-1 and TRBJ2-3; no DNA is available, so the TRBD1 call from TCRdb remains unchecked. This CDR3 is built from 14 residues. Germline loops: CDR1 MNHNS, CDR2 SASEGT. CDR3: CASSTRTGIDTQYF.

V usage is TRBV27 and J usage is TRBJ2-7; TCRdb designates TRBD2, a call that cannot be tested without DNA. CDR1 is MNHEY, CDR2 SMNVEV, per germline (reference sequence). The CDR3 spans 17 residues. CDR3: CASSFIRAEQSSYEQYF.

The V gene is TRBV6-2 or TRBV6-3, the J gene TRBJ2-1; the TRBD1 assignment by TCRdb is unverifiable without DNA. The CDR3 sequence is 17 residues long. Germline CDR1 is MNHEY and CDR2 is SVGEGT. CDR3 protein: CASSLQGAGSGFNEQFF.

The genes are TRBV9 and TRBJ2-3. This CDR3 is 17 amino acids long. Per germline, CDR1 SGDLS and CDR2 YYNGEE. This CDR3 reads CASSVALAETSTDTQYF. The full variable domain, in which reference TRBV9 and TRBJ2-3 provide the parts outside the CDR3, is DSGVTQTPKHLITATGQRVTLRCSPRSGDLSVYWYQQSLDQGLQFLIQYYNGEERAKGNILERFSAQQFPDLHSELNLSSLELGDSALYFCASSVALAETSTDTQYFGPGTRLTVL.

The CDR3 protein is CASRPTASGNTIYF. The chain uses TRBV12-3 or TRBV12-4 and TRBJ1-3. This CDR3 spans 14 amino acids.

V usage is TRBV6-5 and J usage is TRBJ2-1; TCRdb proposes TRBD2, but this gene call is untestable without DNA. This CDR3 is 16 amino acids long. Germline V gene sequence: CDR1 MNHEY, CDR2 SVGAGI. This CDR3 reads CASSYSGRAVYNEQFF.

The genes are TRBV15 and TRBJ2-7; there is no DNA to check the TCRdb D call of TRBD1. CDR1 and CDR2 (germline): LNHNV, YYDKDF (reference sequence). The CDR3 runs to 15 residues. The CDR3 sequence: CATVKLTGGSYEQYF. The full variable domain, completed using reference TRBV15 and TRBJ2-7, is DAMVIQNPRYQVTQFGKPVTLSCSQTLNHNVMYWYQQKSSQAPKLLFHYYDKDFNNEADTPDNFQSRRPNTSFCFLDIRSPGLGDTAMYLCATVKLTGGSYEQYFGPGTRLTVT.

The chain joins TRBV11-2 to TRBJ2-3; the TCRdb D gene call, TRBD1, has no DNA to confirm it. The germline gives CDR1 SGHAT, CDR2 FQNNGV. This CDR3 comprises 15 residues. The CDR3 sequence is CASSLPPLEGDTQYF. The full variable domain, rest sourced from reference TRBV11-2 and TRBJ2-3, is EAGVAQSPRYKIIEKRQSVAFWCNPISGHATLYWYQQILGQGPKLLIQFQNNGVVDDSQLPKDRFSAERLKGVDSTLKIQPAKLEDSAVYLCASSLPPLEGDTQYFGPGTRLTVL.

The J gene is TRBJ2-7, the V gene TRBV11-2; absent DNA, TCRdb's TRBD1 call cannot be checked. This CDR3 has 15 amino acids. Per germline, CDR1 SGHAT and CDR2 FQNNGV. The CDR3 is CASSLSPHNSYEQYF.

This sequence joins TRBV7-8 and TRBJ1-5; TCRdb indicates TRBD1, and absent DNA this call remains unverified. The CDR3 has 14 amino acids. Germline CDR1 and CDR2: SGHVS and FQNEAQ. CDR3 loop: CASAVTVSNQPQHF. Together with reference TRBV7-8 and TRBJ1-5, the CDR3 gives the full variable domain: GAGVSQSPRYKVAKRGQDVALRCDPISGHVSLFWYQQALGQGPEFLTYFQNEAQLDKSGLPSDRFFAERPEGSVSTLKIQRTQQEDSAVYLCASAVTVSNQPQHFGDGTRLSIL.

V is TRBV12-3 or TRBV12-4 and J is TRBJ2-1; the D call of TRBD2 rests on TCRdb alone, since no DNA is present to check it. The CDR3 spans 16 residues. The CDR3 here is CASSFWGTSRYNEQFF.

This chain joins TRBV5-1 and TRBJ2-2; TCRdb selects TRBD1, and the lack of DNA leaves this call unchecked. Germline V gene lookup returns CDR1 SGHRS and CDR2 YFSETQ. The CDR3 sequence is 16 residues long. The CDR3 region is CASSGPGQGGTGELFF.

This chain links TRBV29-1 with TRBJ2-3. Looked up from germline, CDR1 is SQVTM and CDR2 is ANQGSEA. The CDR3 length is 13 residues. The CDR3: CSVDTQATDTQYF.

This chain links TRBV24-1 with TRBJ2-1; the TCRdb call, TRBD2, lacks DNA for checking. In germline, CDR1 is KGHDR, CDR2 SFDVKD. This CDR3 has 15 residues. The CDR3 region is CATSDSRGRRDEQFF.

CDR3 in amino acids: CASRPISGREVMDTQYF. J is TRBJ2-3 and V is TRBV12-3 or TRBV12-4; the TRBD2 assignment by TCRdb is unverifiable without DNA. The CDR3 is made up of 17 amino acids.

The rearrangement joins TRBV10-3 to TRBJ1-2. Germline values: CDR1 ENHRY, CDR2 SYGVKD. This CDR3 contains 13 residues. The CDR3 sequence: CAISESLTGGYTF.

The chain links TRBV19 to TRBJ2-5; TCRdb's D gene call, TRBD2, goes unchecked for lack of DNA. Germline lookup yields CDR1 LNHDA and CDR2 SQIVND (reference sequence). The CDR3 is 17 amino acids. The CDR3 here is CASSIDRLAGGRETQYF.

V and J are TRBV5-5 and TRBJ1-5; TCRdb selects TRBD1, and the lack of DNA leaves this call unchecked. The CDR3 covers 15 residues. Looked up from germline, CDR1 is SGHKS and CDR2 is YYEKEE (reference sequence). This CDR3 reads CASSWTDSSNQPQHF.

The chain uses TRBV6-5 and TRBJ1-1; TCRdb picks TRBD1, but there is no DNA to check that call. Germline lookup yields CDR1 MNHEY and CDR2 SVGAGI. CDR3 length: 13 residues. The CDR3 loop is CASSSWGRDEAFF.

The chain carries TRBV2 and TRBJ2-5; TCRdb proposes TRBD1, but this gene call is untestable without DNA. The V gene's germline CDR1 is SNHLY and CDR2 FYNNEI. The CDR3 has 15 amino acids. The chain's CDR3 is CASSGLRSGIETQYF.

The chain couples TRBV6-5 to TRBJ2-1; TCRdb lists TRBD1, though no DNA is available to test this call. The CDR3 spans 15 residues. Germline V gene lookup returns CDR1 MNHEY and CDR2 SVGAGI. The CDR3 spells CASSYRDRVYNEQFF.

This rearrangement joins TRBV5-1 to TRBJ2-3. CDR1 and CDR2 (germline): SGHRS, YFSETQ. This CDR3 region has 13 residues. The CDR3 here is CASSQSQTDTQYF.

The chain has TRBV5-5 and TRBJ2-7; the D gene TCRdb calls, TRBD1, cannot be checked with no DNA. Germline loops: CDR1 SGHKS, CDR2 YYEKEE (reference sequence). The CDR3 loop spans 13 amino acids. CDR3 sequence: CASSLDRGHEQYF.

The CDR3 reads CASSQEVSSSPLHF. The chain recombines TRBV14 with TRBJ1-6. Germline values: CDR1 SGHDN, CDR2 FVKESK. CDR3 size: 14 residues.

CDR3 sequence reads: CSVGSSGRANEQFF. This chain uses TRBV20-1 with TRBJ2-1; TCRdb's D call, TRBD2, is unchecked because there is no DNA. This CDR3 contains 14 residues. The germline V gene has CDR1 DFQATT and CDR2 SNEGSKA (reference sequence).

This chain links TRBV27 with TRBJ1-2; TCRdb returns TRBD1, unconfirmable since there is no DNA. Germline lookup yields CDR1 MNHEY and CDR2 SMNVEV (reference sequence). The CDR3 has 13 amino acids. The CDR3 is CASSLRTSYGYTF.

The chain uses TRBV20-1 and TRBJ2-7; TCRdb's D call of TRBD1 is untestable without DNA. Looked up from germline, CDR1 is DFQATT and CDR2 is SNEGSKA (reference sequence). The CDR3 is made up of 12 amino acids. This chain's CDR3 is CSANRGKYEQYF.